The clone carrying this T cell receptor (beta chain) was detected ten times or more. Compared with germline, one end of the junction differs, possibly owing to a read error. A library of TCRbeta sequences, prepared with unique molecular identifiers, was generated. TCRdb passed the PCR reads through MiXCR, listing each CDR3 protein once. The table lists 200,000 to 300,000 distinct CDR3 sequences, about 12% of them singletons. This entry comes from a study of T-cell reconstitution after alpha-beta-depleted transplantation in children. The CDR3 runs to 19 residues. CDR1 and CDR2 (germline): SSHAT, FNYEAQ (reference sequence).

The chain is built from TRBV7-7 and TRBJ2-3; 7 nucleotides align to TRBD2. This receptor was identified in a human donor who donated a stem cell graft to a child with acute lymphoblastic leukemia. Sequencing was performed on PBMCs from the stem cell graft donor, taken from the stem cell graft. CDR3 in amino acids: CASSERIAGPLRSTDTQYF. CDR3 DNA sequence: TGTGCTAGCAGCGAACGAATAGCGGGCCCTTTGAGGAGCACAGATACGCAGTATTTT.